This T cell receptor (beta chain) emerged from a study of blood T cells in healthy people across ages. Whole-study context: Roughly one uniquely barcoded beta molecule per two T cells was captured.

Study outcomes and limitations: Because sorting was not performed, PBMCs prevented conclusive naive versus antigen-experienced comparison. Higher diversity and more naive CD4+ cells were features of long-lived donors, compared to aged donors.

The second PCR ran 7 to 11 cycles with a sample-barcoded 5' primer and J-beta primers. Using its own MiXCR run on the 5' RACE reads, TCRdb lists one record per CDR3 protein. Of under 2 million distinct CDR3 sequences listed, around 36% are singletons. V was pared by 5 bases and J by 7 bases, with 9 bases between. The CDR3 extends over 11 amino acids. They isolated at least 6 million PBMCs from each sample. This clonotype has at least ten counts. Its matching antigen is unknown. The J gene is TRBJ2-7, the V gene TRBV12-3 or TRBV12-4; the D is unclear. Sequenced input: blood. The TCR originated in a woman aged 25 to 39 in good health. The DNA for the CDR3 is TGTGCCAGCAGTAATAACCGGGAGCAGTACTTC. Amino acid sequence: CASSNNREQYF.